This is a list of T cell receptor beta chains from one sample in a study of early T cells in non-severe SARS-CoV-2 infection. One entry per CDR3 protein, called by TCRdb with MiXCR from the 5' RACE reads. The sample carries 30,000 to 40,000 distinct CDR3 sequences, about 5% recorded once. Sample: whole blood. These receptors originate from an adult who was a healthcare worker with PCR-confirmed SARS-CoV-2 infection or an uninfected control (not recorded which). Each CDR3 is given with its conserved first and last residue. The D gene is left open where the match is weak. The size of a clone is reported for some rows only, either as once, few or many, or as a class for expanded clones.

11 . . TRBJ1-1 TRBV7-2 CASSLLDEAFF TGTGCCAGCAGCTTACTTGATGAAGCTTTCTTT
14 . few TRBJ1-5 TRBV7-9 CASSLGATDQPQHF TGTGCCAGCAGCTTAGGGGCAACAGATCAGCCCCAGCATTTT
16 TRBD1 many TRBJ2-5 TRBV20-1 CSALDRGRGTQETQYF TGCAGTGCCCTTGACAGGGGGCGTGGGACCCAAGAGACCCAGTACTTC
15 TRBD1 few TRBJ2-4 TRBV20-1 CSALPSDRGVDIQYF TGCAGTGCTCTCCCCTCGGACAGGGGGGTGGACATTCAGTACTTC
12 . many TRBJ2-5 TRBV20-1 CSAREGFETQYF TGCAGTGCTAGAGAAGGTTTTGAGACCCAGTACTTC
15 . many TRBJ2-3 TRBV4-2 CASSQRAGSTDTQYF TGTGCCAGCAGCCAACGCGCGGGGAGCACAGATACGCAGTATTTT
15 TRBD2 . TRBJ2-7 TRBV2 CASTLLAGGLDEQYF TGTGCCAGCACCCTCCTAGCGGGGGGGTTAGACGAGCAGTACTTC
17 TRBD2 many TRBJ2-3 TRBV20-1 CSARMGLAGGPYDTQYF TGCAGTGCTAGAATGGGACTAGCGGGGGGGCCATATGATACGCAGTATTTT
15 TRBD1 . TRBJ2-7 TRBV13 CASSLGPGGAYEQYF TGTGCCAGCAGCTTAGGCCCAGGGGGCGCCTACGAGCAGTACTTC
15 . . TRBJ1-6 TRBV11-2 CASSIAGKRESPLHF TGTGCCAGCAGCATAGCCGGGAAAAGGGAGTCACCCCTCCACTTT
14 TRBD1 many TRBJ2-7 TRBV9 CASSGQGAYGEQYF TGTGCCAGCAGCGGACAGGGGGCTTACGGTGAGCAGTACTTC
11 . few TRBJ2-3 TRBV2 CASDTRDTQYF TGTGCCAGCGACACCCGGGATACGCAGTATTTT
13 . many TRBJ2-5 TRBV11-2 CASSLILGETQYF TGTGCCAGCAGCTTGATACTAGGGGAGACCCAGTACTTC
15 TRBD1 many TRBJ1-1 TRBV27 CASSRTGTGRTEAFF TGTGCCAGCAGTCGTACCGGGACAGGGAGGACTGAAGCTTTCTTT
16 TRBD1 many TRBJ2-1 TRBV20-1 CSARPQGAVTYNEQFF TGCAGTGCTAGGCCACAGGGGGCGGTAACATACAATGAGCAGTTCTTC
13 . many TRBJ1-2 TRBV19 CASSTDSLSAYTF TGTGCCAGTAGTACCGACAGCCTCAGTGCCTACACCTTC
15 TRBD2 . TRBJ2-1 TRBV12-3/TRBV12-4 CASSLAGDPTNEQFF TGTGCCAGCAGCCTAGCGGGGGACCCCACCAATGAGCAGTTCTTC
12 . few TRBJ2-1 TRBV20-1 CSARRSYNEQFF TGCAGTGCTAGGCGGTCTTACAATGAGCAGTTCTTC
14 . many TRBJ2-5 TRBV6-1 CASSEWGVQETQYF TGTGCCAGCAGTGAATGGGGGGTCCAAGAGACCCAGTACTTC
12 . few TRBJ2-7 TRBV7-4 CASSLGGANKYF TGTGCCAGCAGCTTGGGTGGAGCCAATAAGTACTTC
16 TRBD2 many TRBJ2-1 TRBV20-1 CSADSHGSGEYNEQFF TGCAGTGCCGACTCCCACGGTAGCGGGGAATACAATGAGCAGTTCTTC
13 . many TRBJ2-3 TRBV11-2 CASGDRRGDTQYF TGTGCCAGCGGGGACCGACGGGGAGATACGCAGTATTTT
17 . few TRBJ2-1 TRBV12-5 CASGPYVGGTQSNEQFF TGTGCTAGTGGCCCGTACGTAGGGGGGACTCAGAGCAATGAGCAGTTCTTC
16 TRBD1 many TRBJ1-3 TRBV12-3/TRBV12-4 CASISIQGVIGNTIYF TGTGCCAGCATTTCCATCCAGGGGGTGATTGGAAACACCATATATTTT
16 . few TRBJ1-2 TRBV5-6 CASSLDGNEGNYGYTF TGTGCCAGCAGCTTGGATGGGAATGAGGGAAACTATGGCTACACCTTC
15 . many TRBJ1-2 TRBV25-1 CASSAGNGRGYGYTF TGTGCCAGCAGTGCCGGCAACGGGAGGGGCTATGGCTACACCTTC